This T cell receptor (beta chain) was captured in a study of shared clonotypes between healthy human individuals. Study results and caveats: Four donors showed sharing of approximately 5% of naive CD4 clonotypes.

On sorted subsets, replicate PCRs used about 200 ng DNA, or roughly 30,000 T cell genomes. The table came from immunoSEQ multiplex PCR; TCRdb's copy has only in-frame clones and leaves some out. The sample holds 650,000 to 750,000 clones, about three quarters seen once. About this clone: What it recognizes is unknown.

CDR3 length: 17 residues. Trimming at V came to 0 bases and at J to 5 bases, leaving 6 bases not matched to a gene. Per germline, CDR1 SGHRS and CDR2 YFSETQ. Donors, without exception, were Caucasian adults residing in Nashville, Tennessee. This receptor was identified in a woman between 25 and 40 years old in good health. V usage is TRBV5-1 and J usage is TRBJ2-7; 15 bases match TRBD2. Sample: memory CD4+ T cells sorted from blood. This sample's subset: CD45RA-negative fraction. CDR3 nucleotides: TGCGCCAGCAGCTTGGCTATCGGACTAGCGGGAGGGGACGAGCAGTACTTC. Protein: CASSLAIGLAGGDEQYF.